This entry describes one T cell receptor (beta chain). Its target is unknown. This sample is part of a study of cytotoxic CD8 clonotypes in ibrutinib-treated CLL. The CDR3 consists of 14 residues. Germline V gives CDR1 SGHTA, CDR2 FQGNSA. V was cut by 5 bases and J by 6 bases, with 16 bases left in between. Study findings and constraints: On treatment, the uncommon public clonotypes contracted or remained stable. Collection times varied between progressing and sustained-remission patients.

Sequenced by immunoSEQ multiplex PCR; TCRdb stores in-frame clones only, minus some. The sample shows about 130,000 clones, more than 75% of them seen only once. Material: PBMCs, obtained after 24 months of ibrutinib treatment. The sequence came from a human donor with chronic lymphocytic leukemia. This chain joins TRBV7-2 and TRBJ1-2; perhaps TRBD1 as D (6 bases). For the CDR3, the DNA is TGTGCCAGCAGCCGGAGGGGGGGGGCGGATGGCTACACCTTC. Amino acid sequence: CASSRRGGADGYTF.